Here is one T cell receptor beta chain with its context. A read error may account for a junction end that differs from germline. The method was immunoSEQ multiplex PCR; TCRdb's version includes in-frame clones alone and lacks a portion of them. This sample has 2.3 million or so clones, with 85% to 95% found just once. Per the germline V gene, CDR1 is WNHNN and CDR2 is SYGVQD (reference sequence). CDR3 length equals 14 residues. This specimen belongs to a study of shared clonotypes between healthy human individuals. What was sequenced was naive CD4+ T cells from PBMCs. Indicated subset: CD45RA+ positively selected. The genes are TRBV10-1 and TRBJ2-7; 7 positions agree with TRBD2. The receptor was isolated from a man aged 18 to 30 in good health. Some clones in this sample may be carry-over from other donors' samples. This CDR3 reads CASRESSGSYEQYF. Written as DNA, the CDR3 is TGCGCCAGCAGGGAGTCTAGCGGTTCCTACGAGCAGTACTTC.